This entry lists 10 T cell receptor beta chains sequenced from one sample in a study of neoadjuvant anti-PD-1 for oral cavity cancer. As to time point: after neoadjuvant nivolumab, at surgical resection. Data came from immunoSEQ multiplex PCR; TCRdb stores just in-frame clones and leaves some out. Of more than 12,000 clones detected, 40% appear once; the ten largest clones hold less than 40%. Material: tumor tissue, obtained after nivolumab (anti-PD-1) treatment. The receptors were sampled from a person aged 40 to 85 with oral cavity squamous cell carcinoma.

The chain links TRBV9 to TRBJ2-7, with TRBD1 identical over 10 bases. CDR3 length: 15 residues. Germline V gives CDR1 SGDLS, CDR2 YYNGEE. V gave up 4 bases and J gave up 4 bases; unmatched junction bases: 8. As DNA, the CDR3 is TGTGCCAGCAGCAACCGGGACAGGGGATCTTACGAGCAGTACTTC. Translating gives CASSNRDRGSYEQYF.

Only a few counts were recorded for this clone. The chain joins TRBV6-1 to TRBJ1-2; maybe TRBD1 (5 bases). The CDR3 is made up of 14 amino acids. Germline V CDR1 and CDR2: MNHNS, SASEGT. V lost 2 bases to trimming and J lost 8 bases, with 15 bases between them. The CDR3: CASSETTASRGYTF. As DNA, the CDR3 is TGTGCCAGCAGTGAAACGACAGCATCGAGGGGCTACACCTTC.

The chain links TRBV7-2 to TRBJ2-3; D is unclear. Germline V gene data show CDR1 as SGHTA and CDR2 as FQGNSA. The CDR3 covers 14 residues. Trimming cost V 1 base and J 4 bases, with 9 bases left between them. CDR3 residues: CASSLGGRSDTQYF. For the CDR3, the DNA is TGTGCCAGCAGCTTAGGCGGACGGTCAGATACGCAGTATTTT.

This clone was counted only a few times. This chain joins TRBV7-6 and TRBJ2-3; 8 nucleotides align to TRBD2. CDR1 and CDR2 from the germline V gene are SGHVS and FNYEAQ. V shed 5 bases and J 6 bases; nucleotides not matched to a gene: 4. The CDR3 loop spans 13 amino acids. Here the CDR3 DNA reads TGTGCCAGCAGCCTCACGGGGGGGGATACGCAGTATTTT. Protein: CASSLTGGDTQYF.

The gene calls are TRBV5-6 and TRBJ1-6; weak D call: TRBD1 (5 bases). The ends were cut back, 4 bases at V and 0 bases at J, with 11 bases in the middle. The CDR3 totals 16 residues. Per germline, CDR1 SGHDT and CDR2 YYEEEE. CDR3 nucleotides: TGTGCCAGCAGCCTCAGGGAGGTCTCCTATAATTCACCCCTCCACTTT. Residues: CASSLREVSYNSPLHF. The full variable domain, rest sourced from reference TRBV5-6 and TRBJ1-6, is DAGVTQSPTHLIKTRGQQVTLRCSPKSGHDTVSWYQQALGQGPQFIFQYYEEEERQRGNFPDRFSGHQFPNYSSELNVNALLLGDSALYLCASSLREVSYNSPLHFGNGTRLTVT.

The CDR3 here is CASSRPRAGTNYGYTF. The CDR3 nucleotides read TGTGCCAGCAGCCGTCCCCGGGCGGGGACGAACTATGGCTACACCTTC. J is TRBJ1-2 and V is TRBV6-6; a weak D match, TRBD1 (5 bases). CDR3 length: 16 residues. V lost 6 bases and J 2 bases, leaving 19 bases between the germline ends. From germline, CDR1 is MNHNY and CDR2 SVGAGI (reference sequence).

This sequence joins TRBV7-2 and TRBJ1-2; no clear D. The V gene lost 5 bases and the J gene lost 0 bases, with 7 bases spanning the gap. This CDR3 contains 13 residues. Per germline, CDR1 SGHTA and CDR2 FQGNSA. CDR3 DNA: TGTGCCAGCAGCCCCTTCCCTAACTATGGCTACACCTTC. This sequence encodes CASSPFPNYGYTF.

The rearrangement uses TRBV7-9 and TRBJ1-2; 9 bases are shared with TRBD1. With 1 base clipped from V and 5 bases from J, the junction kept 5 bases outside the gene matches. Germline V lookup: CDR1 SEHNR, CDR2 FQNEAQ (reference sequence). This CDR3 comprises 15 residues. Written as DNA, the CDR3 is TGTGCCAGCAGCTTAGAACAGGGGGCGTGGTATGGCTACACCTTC. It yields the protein CASSLEQGAWYGYTF. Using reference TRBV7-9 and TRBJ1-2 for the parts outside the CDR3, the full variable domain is DTGVSQNPRHKITKRGQNVTFRCDPISEHNRLYWYRQTLGQGPEFLTYFQNEAQLEKSRLLSDRFSAERPKGSFSTLEIQRTEQGDSAMYLCASSLEQGAWYGYTFGSGTRLTVV.

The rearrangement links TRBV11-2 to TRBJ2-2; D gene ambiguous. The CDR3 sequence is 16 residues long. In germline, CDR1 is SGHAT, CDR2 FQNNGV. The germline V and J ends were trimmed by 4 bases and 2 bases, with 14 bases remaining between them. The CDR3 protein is CASSSPSNVNTGELFF. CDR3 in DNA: TGTGCCAGCAGCTCACCGTCGAACGTAAACACCGGGGAGCTGTTTTTT.

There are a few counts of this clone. In DNA form, the CDR3 reads TGTGCCAGCAGTCCCCGGACAGTGAATCAGCCCCAGCATTTT. It codes for CASSPRTVNQPQHF. The chain is built from TRBV27 and TRBJ1-5; TRBD1 is a possible D gene (6 bases). With 5 bases removed from V and 4 bases from J, the gap between germline ends came to 12 bases. This CDR3 region has 14 residues. Germline lookup yields CDR1 MNHEY and CDR2 SMNVEV (reference sequence).